The rows below give T cell receptor beta chains drawn from one sample of a study of a mutant IDH1 vaccine in newly diagnosed glioma. Produced via immunoSEQ multiplex PCR; TCRdb's table is partial and in-frame only. Here the sample spans under 80,000 clones, roughly 85% being singletons. The sample here was PBMCs, taken from a glioma patient treated with radiotherapy, temozolomide or both. These receptors came from a man aged 25-45 years with glioma. Each CDR3 is given with its conserved first and last residue. D genes are given only for firm matches. Only part of the rows carry a size: once, few, many, or a class if the clone is expanded.

TGCGCCAGCAGCCAAGAGTCGCCAGGGGTACAGGTTGATGAGCAGTTCTTC | CASSQESPGVQVDEQFF | 17 | - | TRBJ2-1 | - | TRBV4-1
TGTGCCAGTAGTACCTTCGGGACAGGGGCCTACGAGCAGTACTTC | CASSTFGTGAYEQYF | 15 | - | TRBJ2-7 | TRBD1 | TRBV19
TGTGCCAGCAGCTTGGGAGGGCAGGCCTCTAGCAATCAGCCCCAGCATTTT | CASSLGGQASSNQPQHF | 17 | - | TRBJ1-5 | - | TRBV5-4
TGTGCCAGCAGTTACTCGACCCCGATCGACTACGAGCAGTACTTC | CASSYSTPIDYEQYF | 15 | few | TRBJ2-7 | - | TRBV6-6
TGTGCCAGCTCACCCAGGACAGGGCAAAGTGGAGCTTTCTTT | CASSPRTGQSGAFF | 14 | - | TRBJ1-1 | TRBD1 | TRBV18
TGCGCCAGCATCCAGGGACTGAACACTGAAGCTTTCTTT | CASIQGLNTEAFF | 13 | - | TRBJ1-1 | - | TRBV10-2
TGCGCCAGCACTACATCCGATAAGCACTACAGGGTCAGGGAGACCCAGTACTTC | CASTTSDKHYRVRETQYF | 18 | - | TRBJ2-5 | - | TRBV23-1
TGCGCCAGCAGTGAGTCCACCGGGACAGGGACCTACGAGCAGTACTTC | CASSESTGTGTYEQYF | 16 | - | TRBJ2-7 | TRBD1 | TRBV10-1
TGTGCCAGCAGTCGTCGCAGCGCAGATACGCAGTATTTT | CASSRRSADTQYF | 13 | - | TRBJ2-3 | - | TRBV2
TGTGCCAGCAGCTTAGGTGACAGGGGAATCGGAGAGACCCAGTACTTC | CASSLGDRGIGETQYF | 16 | - | TRBJ2-5 | TRBD1 | TRBV7-9
TGTGCCAGTAGTATTGCTCTCCAGGGAGCGAGAGAAGAAAAACTGTTTTTT | CASSIALQGAREEKLFF | 17 | - | TRBJ1-4 | - | TRBV19
TGTGCCAGCAGTCCTCGAGGGACTCAGGACACTGAAGCTTTCTTT | CASSPRGTQDTEAFF | 15 | - | TRBJ1-1 | - | TRBV27
TGTGCCAGCAGCCTATCTCAGTTCTCCTACGAGCAGTACTTC | CASSLSQFSYEQYF | 14 | - | TRBJ2-7 | - | TRBV11-2
TGCGCCAGCAGCTTGGGACAGAGGAACACCGGGGAGCTGTTTTTT | CASSLGQRNTGELFF | 15 | - | TRBJ2-2 | - | TRBV5-1
TGTGCCAGTAGTATCCGGGGGTCTGGGAACACTGAAGCTTTCTTT | CASSIRGSGNTEAFF | 15 | - | TRBJ1-1 | - | TRBV19
TGTGCCAGCAGTTTGACAGATATCGGGGACTACGAGCAGTACTTC | CASSLTDIGDYEQYF | 15 | - | TRBJ2-7 | - | TRBV6-5
TGTGCCAGCCTGTTTACAGGGACCTCCTACGAGCAGTACTTC | CASLFTGTSYEQYF | 14 | - | TRBJ2-7 | - | TRBV28
TGTGCCAGCAGCTTAGAGGGGAGGACTAATGAAAAACTGTTTTTT | CASSLEGRTNEKLFF | 15 | - | TRBJ1-4 | - | TRBV7-8
TGTGCCAGCAGTGTAACAGGGGGTCTTTGGGAGACCCAGTACTTC | CASSVTGGLWETQYF | 15 | - | TRBJ2-5 | TRBD1 | TRBV27
TGTGCCAGCAGCTTATTGGGGACAGGCCAAGAGACCCAGTACTTC | CASSLLGTGQETQYF | 15 | - | TRBJ2-5 | TRBD1 | TRBV5-4
TGTGCCAGCAGCTTGTTCGCGAATGAGCAGTTCTTC | CASSLFANEQFF | 12 | - | TRBJ2-1 | - | TRBV11-2
TGTGCCAGCAGCGCGGAGGTTTTATCAGATACGCAGTATTTT | CASSAEVLSDTQYF | 14 | - | TRBJ2-3 | - | TRBV9
TGTGCCAGCAGCTCCGGGACTCGGAGAGCGGATGAGCAGTTCTTC | CASSSGTRRADEQFF | 15 | - | TRBJ2-1 | - | TRBV11-3
TGTGCCAGCAGCCGCGACAGTACCCCTTACAATGAGCAGTTCTTC | CASSRDSTPYNEQFF | 15 | once | TRBJ2-1 | - | TRBV6-5
TGTGCCAGCAGCCCCCGGGGAGCGAGAAGATACAATGAGCAGTTCTTC | CASSPRGARRYNEQFF | 16 | - | TRBJ2-1 | - | TRBV7-2
TGTGCCACCGGACTATTCACAGATACGCAGTATTTT | CATGLFTDTQYF | 12 | - | TRBJ2-3 | - | TRBV27
TGTGCCAGCAGCTTTAGAGCGGGGGGCAATCAGCCCCAGCATTTT | CASSFRAGGNQPQHF | 15 | - | TRBJ1-5 | - | TRBV7-8
TGTGCCAGTAGTATTCAGGACAGAGCATACTATGGCTACACCTTC | CASSIQDRAYYGYTF | 15 | - | TRBJ1-2 | - | TRBV19
TGTGCCAGCAGCTTAGTAATAGCGGGGGGACGGTGGGCAGATACGCAGTATTTT | CASSLVIAGGRWADTQYF | 18 | once | TRBJ2-3 | TRBD2 | TRBV7-2
TGTGCCAGCAGCCCCGACAGCTACTCTGGAAACACCATATATTTT | CASSPDSYSGNTIYF | 15 | - | TRBJ1-3 | - | TRBV5-4
TGTGCCAGTAGTATAGTGCTTTTGGGGACTAGCGTCTACGAGCAGTACTTC | CASSIVLLGTSVYEQYF | 17 | - | TRBJ2-7 | TRBD2 | TRBV19
TGTGCCAGCAGTTCGTACAGGGTAGGGTTGTCCTACGAGCAGTACTTC | CASSSYRVGLSYEQYF | 16 | once | TRBJ2-7 | - | TRBV6-5
TGTGCCAGCAGTCCGGACGGGGATGATTCACCCCTCCACTTT | CASSPDGDDSPLHF | 14 | - | TRBJ1-6 | - | TRBV6-5
TGTGCCAGCAGCCTAACAGGGGTTCTTACCTATGGCTACACCTTC | CASSLTGVLTYGYTF | 15 | - | TRBJ1-2 | TRBD1 | TRBV14
TGCGCCAGCAGCCGGAAGCCGGGACAGGGTTTTCTGAGCAATGAGCAGTTCTTC | CASSRKPGQGFLSNEQFF | 18 | - | TRBJ2-1 | TRBD1 | TRBV5-1
TGTGCCAGTAGTATATGGCCTGGCAAAGAAGCTTTCTTT | CASSIWPGKEAFF | 13 | - | TRBJ1-1 | - | TRBV19
TGTGCCAGTAGTATTCCGTGGAACTATGGCTACACCTTC | CASSIPWNYGYTF | 13 | - | TRBJ1-2 | - | TRBV19
TGTGCCAGCACAAAAACTATTAGCTATGGCTACACCTTC | CASTKTISYGYTF | 13 | - | TRBJ1-2 | - | TRBV2
TGTGCCAGTAGTATGGAGGGGCGCGGGCGGACTAATGAAAAACTGTTTTTT | CASSMEGRGRTNEKLFF | 17 | - | TRBJ1-4 | - | TRBV19
TGTGCCAGCAGCTTGATCGGGGGGTACGAGCAGTACTTC | CASSLIGGYEQYF | 13 | - | TRBJ2-7 | TRBD2 | TRBV7-9
TGTGCCAGCAGCTTAGAACCCGGGGAGCTGTTTTTT | CASSLEPGELFF | 12 | - | TRBJ2-2 | - | TRBV11-2
TGCGCCAGCACGTCTGGCGGGGGCTACAATGAGCAGTTCTTC | CASTSGGGYNEQFF | 14 | - | TRBJ2-1 | TRBD2 | TRBV5-1
TGTGCCAGCAGTTCACGACAGGGGGTAAACACTGAAGCTTTCTTT | CASSSRQGVNTEAFF | 15 | - | TRBJ1-1 | TRBD1 | TRBV6-5
TGTGCCAGCAGTTCAGGGACTAGCGGGGGGTATACGCAGTATTTT | CASSSGTSGGYTQYF | 15 | - | TRBJ2-3 | TRBD2 | TRBV28
TGTGCCACCAGCTTCGACAGGACTGCTTCCTACGAGCAGTACTTC | CATSFDRTASYEQYF | 15 | - | TRBJ2-7 | - | TRBV15